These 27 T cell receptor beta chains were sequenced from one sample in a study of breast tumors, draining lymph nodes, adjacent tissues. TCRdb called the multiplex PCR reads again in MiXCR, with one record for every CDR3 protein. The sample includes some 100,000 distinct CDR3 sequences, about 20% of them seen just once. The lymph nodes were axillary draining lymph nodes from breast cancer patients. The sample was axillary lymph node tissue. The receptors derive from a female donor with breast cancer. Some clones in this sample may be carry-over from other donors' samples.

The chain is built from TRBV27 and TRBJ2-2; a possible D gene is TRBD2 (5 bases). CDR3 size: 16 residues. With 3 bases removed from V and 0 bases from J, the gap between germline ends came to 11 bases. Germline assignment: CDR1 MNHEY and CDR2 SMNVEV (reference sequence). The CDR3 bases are TGTGCCAGCAGTTTGAGGGCATCCGCGAACACCGGGGAGCTGTTTTTT. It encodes CASSLRASANTGELFF.

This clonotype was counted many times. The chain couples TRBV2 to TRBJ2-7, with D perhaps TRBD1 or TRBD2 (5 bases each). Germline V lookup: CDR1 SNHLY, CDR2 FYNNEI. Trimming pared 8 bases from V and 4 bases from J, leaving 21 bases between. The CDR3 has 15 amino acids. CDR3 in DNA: TGTGCCAGCGCCGTTCAAGAGGGGTTGAGGTACGAGCAGTACTTC. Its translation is CASAVQEGLRYEQYF.

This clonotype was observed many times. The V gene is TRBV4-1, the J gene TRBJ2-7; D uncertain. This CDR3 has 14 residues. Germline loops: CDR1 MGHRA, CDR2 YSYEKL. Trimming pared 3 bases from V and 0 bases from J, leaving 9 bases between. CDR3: CASSHLETSYEQYF. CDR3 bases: TGCGCCAGCAGCCACCTCGAGACCTCCTACGAGCAGTACTTC.

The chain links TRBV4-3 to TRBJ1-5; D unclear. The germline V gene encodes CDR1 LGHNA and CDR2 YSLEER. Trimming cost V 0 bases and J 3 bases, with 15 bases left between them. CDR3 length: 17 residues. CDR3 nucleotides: TGCGCCAGCAGCCAAGATATGGCCCCCTCGGACAATCAGCCCCAGCATTTT. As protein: CASSQDMAPSDNQPQHF.

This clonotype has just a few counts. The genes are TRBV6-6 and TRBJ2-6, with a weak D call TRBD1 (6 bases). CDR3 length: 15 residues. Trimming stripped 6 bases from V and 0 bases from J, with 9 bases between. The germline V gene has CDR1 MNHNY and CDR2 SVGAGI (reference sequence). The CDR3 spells CASRGTISGANVLTF. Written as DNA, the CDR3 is TGTGCCAGCAGGGGGACAATCTCTGGGGCCAACGTCCTGACTTTC.

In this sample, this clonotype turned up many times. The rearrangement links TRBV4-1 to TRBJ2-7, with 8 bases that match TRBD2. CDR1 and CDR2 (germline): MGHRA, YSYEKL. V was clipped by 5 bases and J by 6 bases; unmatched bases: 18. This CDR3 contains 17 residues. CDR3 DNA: TGCGCCAGCAGCTACCGTTGGGCGGGAGGCCCCTCCGGCGAGCAGTACTTC. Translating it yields CASSYRWAGGPSGEQYF.

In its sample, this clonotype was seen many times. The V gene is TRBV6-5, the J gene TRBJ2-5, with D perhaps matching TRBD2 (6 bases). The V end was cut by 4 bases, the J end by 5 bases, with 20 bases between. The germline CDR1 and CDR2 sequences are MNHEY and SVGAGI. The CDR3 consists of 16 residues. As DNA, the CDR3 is TGTGCCAGCAGTTCAGAGGCGGGGAGAGGTGGGGAGACCCAGTACTTC. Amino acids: CASSSEAGRGGETQYF.

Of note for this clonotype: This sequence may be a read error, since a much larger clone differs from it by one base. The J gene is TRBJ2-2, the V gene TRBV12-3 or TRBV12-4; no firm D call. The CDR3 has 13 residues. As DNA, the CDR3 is TGTACCAGCATCTCTAGGAACACCGGGGAGCTGTTTTTT. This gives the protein CTSISRNTGELFF.

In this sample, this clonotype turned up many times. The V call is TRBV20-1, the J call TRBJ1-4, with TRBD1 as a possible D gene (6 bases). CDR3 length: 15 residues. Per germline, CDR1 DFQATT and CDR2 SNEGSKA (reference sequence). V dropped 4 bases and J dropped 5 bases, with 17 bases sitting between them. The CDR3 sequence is CSANMRGTLNEKLFF. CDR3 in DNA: TGCAGTGCTAACATGAGGGGGACGCTCAATGAAAAACTGTTTTTT.

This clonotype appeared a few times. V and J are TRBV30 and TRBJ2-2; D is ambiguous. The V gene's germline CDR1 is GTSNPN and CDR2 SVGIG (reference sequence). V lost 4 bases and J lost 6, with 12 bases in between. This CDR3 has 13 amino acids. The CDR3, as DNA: TGTGCCTGGAATTCACAAATGTCCGGGGAGCTGTTTTTT. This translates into CAWNSQMSGELFF.

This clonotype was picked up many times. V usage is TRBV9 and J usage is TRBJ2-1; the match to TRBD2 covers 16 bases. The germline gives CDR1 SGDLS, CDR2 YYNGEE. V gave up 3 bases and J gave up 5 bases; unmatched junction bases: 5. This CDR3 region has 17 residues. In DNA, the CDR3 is TGTGCCAGCAGCGACGGGACTAGCGGGAGGGGGGACAATGAGCAGTTCTTC. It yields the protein CASSDGTSGRGDNEQFF.

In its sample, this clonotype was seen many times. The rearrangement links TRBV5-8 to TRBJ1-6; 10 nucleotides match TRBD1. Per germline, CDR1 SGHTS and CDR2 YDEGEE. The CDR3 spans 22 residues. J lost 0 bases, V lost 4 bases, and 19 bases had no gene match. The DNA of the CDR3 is TGTGCCAGCAGCCGATCGGACAGGGGGACCGCCCGACAGAGCTCCTATAATTCACCCCTCCACTTT. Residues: CASSRSDRGTARQSSYNSPLHF.

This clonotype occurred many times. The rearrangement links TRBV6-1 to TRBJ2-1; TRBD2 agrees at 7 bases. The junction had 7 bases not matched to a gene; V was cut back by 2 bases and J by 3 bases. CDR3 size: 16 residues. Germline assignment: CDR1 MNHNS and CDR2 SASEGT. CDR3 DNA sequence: TGTGCCAGCAGTGAATACCCTAGCGGTAACTACAATGAGCAGTTCTTC. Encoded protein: CASSEYPSGNYNEQFF.

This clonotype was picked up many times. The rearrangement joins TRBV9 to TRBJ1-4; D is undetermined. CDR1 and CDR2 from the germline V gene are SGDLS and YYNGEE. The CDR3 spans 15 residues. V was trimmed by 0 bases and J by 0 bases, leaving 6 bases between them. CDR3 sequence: CASSVGAATNEKLFF. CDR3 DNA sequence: TGTGCCAGCAGCGTAGGGGCAGCAACTAATGAAAAACTGTTTTTT.

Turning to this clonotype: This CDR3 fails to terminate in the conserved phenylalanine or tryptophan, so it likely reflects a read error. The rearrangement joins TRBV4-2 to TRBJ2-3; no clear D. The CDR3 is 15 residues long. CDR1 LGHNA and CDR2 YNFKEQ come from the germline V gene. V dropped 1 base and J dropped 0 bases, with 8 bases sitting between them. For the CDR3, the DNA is TGTGCCAGCAGCCAAGGAAGGTCCAGCACAGATACGCAGTATCTT. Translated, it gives CASSQGRSSTDTQYL.

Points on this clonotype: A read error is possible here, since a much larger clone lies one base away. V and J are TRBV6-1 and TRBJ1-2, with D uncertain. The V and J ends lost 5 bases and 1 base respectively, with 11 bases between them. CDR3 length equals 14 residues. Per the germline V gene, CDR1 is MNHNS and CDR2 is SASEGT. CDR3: CASSLEGFNYGYTF. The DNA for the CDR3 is TGTGCCAGCAGTTTAGAGGGTTTTAACTATGGCTACACCTTC.

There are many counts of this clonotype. CDR3: CASSLSFEQYF. CDR3 sequence (DNA): TGCGCCAGCAGCCTTAGTTTCGAGCAGTACTTC. The chain uses TRBV4-1 and TRBJ2-7; unclear D gene. The germline V and J ends were trimmed by 4 bases and 6 bases, with 7 bases remaining between them. Looked up from germline, CDR1 is MGHRA and CDR2 is YSYEKL. The CDR3 extends over 11 amino acids.

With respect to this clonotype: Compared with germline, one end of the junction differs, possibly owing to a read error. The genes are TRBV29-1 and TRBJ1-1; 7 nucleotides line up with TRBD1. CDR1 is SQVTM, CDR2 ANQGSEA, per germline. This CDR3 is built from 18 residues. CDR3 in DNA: TGCAGCGTTGATCCAGGGGGACTTAAGAGGGTGGTGAACACTGAAGCTCTCTTT. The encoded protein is CSVDPGGLKRVVNTEALF.

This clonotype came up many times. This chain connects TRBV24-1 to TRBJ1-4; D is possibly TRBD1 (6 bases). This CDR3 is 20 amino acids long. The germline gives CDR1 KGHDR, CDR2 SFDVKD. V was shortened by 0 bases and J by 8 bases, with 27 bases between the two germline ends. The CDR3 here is CATSDLWGAGHENRGEKLFF. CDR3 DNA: TGTGCCACCAGTGATTTGTGGGGGGCGGGACATGAAAATCGGGGAGAAAAACTGTTTTTT.

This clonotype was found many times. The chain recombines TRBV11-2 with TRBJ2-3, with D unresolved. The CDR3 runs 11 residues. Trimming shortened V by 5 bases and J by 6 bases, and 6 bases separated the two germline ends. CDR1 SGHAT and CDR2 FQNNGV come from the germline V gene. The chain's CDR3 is CASSLFDTQYF. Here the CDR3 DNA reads TGTGCCAGCAGCCTGTTCGATACGCAGTATTTT.

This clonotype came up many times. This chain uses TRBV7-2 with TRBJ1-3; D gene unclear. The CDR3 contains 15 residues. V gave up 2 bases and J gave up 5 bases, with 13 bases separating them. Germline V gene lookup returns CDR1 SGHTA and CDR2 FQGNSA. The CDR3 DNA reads TGTGCCAGCAGCTTATCCCCCGGCGGCCGAAACACCATATATTTT. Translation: CASSLSPGGRNTIYF. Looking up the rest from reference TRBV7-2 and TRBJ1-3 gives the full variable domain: GAGVSQSPSNKVTEKGKDVELRCDPISGHTALYWYRQSLGQGLEFLIYFQGNSAPDKSGLPSDRFSAERTGGSVSTLTIQRTQQEDSAVYLCASSLSPGGRNTIYFGEGSWLTVV.

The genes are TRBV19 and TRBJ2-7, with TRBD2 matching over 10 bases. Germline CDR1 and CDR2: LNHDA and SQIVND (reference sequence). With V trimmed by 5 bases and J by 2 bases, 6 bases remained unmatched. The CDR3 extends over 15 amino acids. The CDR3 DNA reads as TGTGCCAGTAGTTTCTCAGCGGGAGGGCCCTACGAGCAGTACTTC. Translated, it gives CASSFSAGGPYEQYF. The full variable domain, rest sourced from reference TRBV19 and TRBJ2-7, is DGGITQSPKYLFRKEGQNVTLSCEQNLNHDAMYWYRQDPGQGLRLIYYSQIVNDFQKGDIAEGYSVSREKKESFPLTVTSAQKNPTAFYLCASSFSAGGPYEQYFGPGTRLTVT.

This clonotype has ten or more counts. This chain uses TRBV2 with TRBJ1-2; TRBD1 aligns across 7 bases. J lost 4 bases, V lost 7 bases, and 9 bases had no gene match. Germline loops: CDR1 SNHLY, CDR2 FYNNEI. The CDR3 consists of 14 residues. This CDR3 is CASTLTGPSYGYTF. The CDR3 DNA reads TGTGCCAGCACCCTGACAGGGCCGAGCTATGGCTACACCTTC.

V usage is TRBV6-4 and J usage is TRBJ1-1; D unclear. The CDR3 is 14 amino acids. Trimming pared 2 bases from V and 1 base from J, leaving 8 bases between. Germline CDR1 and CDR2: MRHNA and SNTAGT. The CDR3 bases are TGTGCCAGCAGTGACACGGACCGGAACACTGAAGCTTTCTTT. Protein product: CASSDTDRNTEAFF.

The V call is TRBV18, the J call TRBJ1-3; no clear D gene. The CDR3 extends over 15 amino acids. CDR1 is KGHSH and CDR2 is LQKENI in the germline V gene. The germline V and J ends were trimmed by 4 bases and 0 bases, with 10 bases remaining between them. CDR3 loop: CASSQSGDSGNTIYF. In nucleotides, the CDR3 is TGTGCCAGCTCACAATCAGGCGACTCTGGAAACACCATATATTTT.

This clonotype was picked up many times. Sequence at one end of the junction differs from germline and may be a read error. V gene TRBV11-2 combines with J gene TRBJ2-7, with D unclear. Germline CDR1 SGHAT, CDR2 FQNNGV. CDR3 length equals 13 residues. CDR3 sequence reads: CASNLGKGYEQYF. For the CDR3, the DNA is TGTGCCAGCAACTTAGGGAAAGGTTACGAGCAGTACTTC.

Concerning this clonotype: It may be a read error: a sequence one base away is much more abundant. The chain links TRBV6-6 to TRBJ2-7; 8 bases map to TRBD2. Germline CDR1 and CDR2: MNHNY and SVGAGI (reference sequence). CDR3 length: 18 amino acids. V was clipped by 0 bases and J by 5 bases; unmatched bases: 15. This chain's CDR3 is CASSYSANLGTSRHEQYF. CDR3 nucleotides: TGTGCCAGCAGTTACTCTGCGAACCTCGGGACTAGTCGCCACGAGCAGTACTTC.